The source of this T cell receptor (beta chain) is a study of blood T cell repertoires in COVID-19. As for the study in general: Italy, Spain and the United States were the sources of the convalescent and acute COVID-19 samples. PBMCs, B-cell-depleted T cells, or T cells provided the cDNA or gDNA that made up the material.

Measured with immunoSEQ multiplex PCR; TCRdb has only the in-frame clones, and not every one. Among 55,000 to 70,000 clones, about 81% were seen once, and the ten largest hold roughly 14%. This CDR3 is 11 amino acids long. Trimming removed 6 bases from V and 1 base from J, with 6 bases in between. Germline CDR1 and CDR2: DFQATT and SNEGSKA (reference sequence). This clone occurred a few times. Additional DNA sequences in this sample encode the identical CDR3. The material sequenced was peripheral blood. The chain employs TRBV20-1 and TRBJ1-1; no clear D gene. This clonotype was sampled from an elderly man with acute or convalescent COVID-19. The CDR3 region is CSAAGNTEAFF. The CDR3 DNA reads as TGCAGTGCCGCGGGGAACACTGAAGCTTTCTTT.